This T cell receptor (beta chain) was sequenced for a study of patients and donors after allogeneic stem cell transplantation. Germline V CDR1 and CDR2: SGHRS, YFSETQ. The CDR3 runs 15 residues. V was clipped by 0 bases and J by 4 bases, with 13 bases between them. In TCRdb, the RT-PCR reads were re-called with MiXCR into one record per CDR3 protein. The repertoire holds approximately 200,000 distinct CDR3 sequences, with roughly 14% as singletons. The chain combines TRBV5-1 with TRBJ1-1; D gene uncertain. The receptor was derived from a human donor who was either an allogeneic HSCT recipient or a stem cell or donor lymphocyte infusion donor (not recorded which). It is not recorded whose cells these are; they may come from a transplant donor. Sequencing input: blood, either unsorted or a sorted T cell fraction (not recorded which). CDR3 protein: CASSLAYRGSTEAFF. The CDR3, as DNA: TGCGCCAGCAGCTTGGCTTACCGAGGGTCCACTGAAGCTTTCTTT.